Listed below are T cell receptor beta chains from one sample, sequenced in a study of CD8 T cells in ankylosing spondylitis. TCRdb re-derived calls from the 5' RACE reads in MiXCR, one entry per CDR3 protein. The table includes approximately 440,000 distinct CDR3 sequences, more than 15% detected once. The sequenced sample consisted of blood, either unsorted or a sorted T cell fraction (not recorded which). The receptors were sampled from a male donor with ankylosing spondylitis. Each CDR3 is given with its conserved first and last residue. The D gene is left open where the match is weak. Size tells how often a clone was seen (once, few, many) or the class of an expanded clone, and some rows leave it out.

j_gene	abundance	d_gene	v_gene	CDR3aa	CDR3nt
TRBJ1-2	once	TRBD1	TRBV6-1	CASTETGKSYGYTF	TGTGCCAGCACCGAGACAGGGAAGAGTTATGGCTACACCTTC
TRBJ1-4	-	TRBD1	TRBV10-1	CANRQGDNEKLFF	TGCGCCAACAGACAGGGTGATAATGAAAAACTGTTTTTT
TRBJ1-5	-	-	TRBV10-2	CASSEFGESQPQHF	TGCGCCAGCAGTGAGTTCGGGGAGAGTCAGCCCCAGCATTTT
TRBJ1-1	few	TRBD1	TRBV5-1	CASSLDVRGSTEAFF	TGCGCCAGCAGCTTGGATGTCAGGGGGAGCACTGAAGCTTTCTTT
TRBJ2-5	-	-	TRBV2	CASSRNQETQYF	TGTGCCAGCAGTCGAAACCAAGAGACCCAGTACTTC
TRBJ1-6	many	-	TRBV4-3	CASSRMSGASGNSPLHF	TGCGCCAGCAGCCGCATGTCTGGGGCTTCTGGTAATTCACCCCTCCACTTT
TRBJ1-2	-	-	TRBV19	CASSMPGPNYGHTF	TGTGCCAGTAGTATGCCAGGGCCGAACTATGGCCACACCTTC
TRBJ2-7	few	-	TRBV20-1	CSAPKGTYEQYF	TGCAGTGCTCCCAAGGGTACCTACGAGCAGTACTTC
TRBJ2-7	-	-	TRBV6-6	CASSGTFSYEQYF	TGTGCCAGCAGCGGGACATTCTCCTACGAGCAGTACTTC
TRBJ1-2	few	-	TRBV4-1	CASSQDTGEDGYTF	TGCGCCAGCAGCCAAGATACGGGGGAAGATGGCTACACCTTC
TRBJ1-1	-	TRBD1	TRBV12-3/TRBV12-4	CASRNAGTGGGEAFF	TGTGCCAGCAGAAACGCCGGGACAGGGGGCGGTGAAGCTTTCTTT
TRBJ2-2	-	TRBD1	TRBV30	CAWGRQGQGDKTGELFF	TGTGCCTGGGGAAGACAAGGACAGGGAGATAAAACCGGGGAGCTGTTTTTT
TRBJ1-2	-	-	TRBV20-1	CSARKLDDGYTF	TGCAGTGCTAGAAAGCTAGATGATGGCTACACCTTC
TRBJ2-5	few	-	TRBV6-2/TRBV6-3	CASSYPLGAESQTQYF	TGTGCCAGCAGTTACCCCCTCGGTGCGGAGTCCCAGACCCAGTACTTC
TRBJ2-1	few	-	TRBV7-2	CASSPAVGDKQFF	TGTGCCAGCAGCCCCGCGGTCGGGGATAAGCAGTTCTTC
TRBJ2-5	-	-	TRBV6-5	CASSYGINRAGETQYF	TGTGCCAGCAGTTACGGAATAAACAGGGCCGGAGAGACCCAGTACTTC
TRBJ2-7	many	-	TRBV5-1	CASSLGPEPAWEQYF	TGCGCCAGCAGCTTGGGTCCTGAACCGGCCTGGGAGCAGTACTTC
TRBJ2-7	few	-	TRBV20-1	CSARGLKGLYEQYF	TGCAGTGCTAGAGGTCTCAAGGGGCTCTACGAGCAGTACTTC
TRBJ2-7	-	-	TRBV28	CASRGGHPTSEQYF	TGTGCCAGCAGAGGCGGACACCCAACCTCCGAGCAGTACTTC
TRBJ2-1	many	TRBD2	TRBV29-1	CSVVVSSGRGEQFF	TGCAGCGTTGTGGTGTCTAGCGGGAGAGGCGAGCAGTTCTTC
TRBJ2-4	-	-	TRBV20-1	CSATPGGAKGKNIQYF	TGCAGTGCTACCCCCGGCGGGGCGAAGGGCAAAAACATTCAGTACTTC
TRBJ1-1	many	-	TRBV5-1	CASSLVGKNTEAFF	TGCGCCAGCAGCTTGGTGGGGAAGAACACTGAAGCTTTCTTT
TRBJ2-7	few	-	TRBV7-2	CASSPGRGSHEQYF	TGTGCCAGCAGCCCCGGTAGGGGTAGCCACGAGCAGTACTTC
TRBJ1-5	many	-	TRBV2	CASRAVNQPQHF	TGTGCCAGCAGGGCGGTAAATCAGCCCCAGCATTTT
TRBJ1-6	few	-	TRBV20-1	CSARDTAAINSPLHF	TGCAGTGCTAGAGATACAGCAGCGATTAATTCACCCCTCCACTTT
TRBJ1-3	-	-	TRBV13	CASSLNPPLPGLGNTIYF	TGTGCCAGCAGCTTAAACCCGCCCTTACCGGGTCTTGGAAACACCATATATTTT
TRBJ1-2	many	TRBD1	TRBV20-1	CSARVSGGGGYTF	TGCAGTGCTAGAGTGTCAGGGGGCGGTGGCTACACCTTC
TRBJ1-6	few	-	TRBV6-5	CASSYEGPRGSPLHF	TGTGCCAGCAGTTATGAGGGGCCCCGTGGTTCACCCCTCCACTTT
TRBJ2-5	many	-	TRBV12-3/TRBV12-4	CASSLQGSKTQYF	TGTGCCAGCAGTCTTCAAGGTTCCAAGACCCAGTACTTC
TRBJ2-2	-	TRBD1	TRBV10-3	CAISGQDRVDAGELFF	TGTGCCATCAGTGGACAGGACAGGGTGGACGCCGGGGAGCTGTTTTTT
TRBJ1-6	-	-	TRBV7-2	CASSLARASTPLHF	TGTGCCAGCAGCTTAGCCAGGGCCAGTACACCCCTCCACTTT
TRBJ2-3	-	-	TRBV19	CASTPGRTRFTDTQYF	TGTGCCAGTACCCCAGGCAGGACCCGGTTCACAGATACGCAGTATTTT
TRBJ2-7	-	TRBD1	TRBV28	CASWRTGGGYEQYF	TGTGCCAGCTGGAGGACAGGGGGAGGCTACGAGCAGTACTTC
TRBJ2-3	few	-	TRBV5-1	CASSLAPYLSTDTQYF	TGCGCCAGCAGCTTGGCGCCGTATCTAAGCACAGATACGCAGTATTTT
TRBJ1-4	few	-	TRBV20-1	CSAETTKRTAITRRLFF	TGCAGTGCTGAAACTACTAAACGGACAGCGATAACAAGGAGACTGTTTTTT
TRBJ2-3	few	-	TRBV7-9	CASSSLPDTQYF	TGTGCCAGCAGTTCGCTCCCGGATACGCAGTATTTT
TRBJ2-4	many	-	TRBV29-1	CSVEGGEAKNIQYF	TGCAGCGTTGAAGGGGGGGAAGCCAAAAACATTCAGTACTTC
TRBJ2-5	once	-	TRBV7-6	CASSLGAANQETQYF	TGTGCCAGCAGCTTAGGGGCCGCGAACCAAGAGACCCAGTACTTC
TRBJ2-1	many	-	TRBV29-1	CSVEEGNEQFF	TGCAGCGTTGAAGAAGGGAATGAGCAGTTCTTC
TRBJ1-1	few	-	TRBV12-3/TRBV12-4	CASSTRQAEAFF	TGTGCCAGCAGTACCAGACAGGCGGAAGCTTTCTTT
TRBJ2-2	-	TRBD2	TRBV7-2	CASSLQGLRNTGELFF	TGTGCCAGCAGCTTACAGGGACTAAGGAACACCGGGGAGCTGTTTTTT
TRBJ1-2	few	TRBD1	TRBV7-9	CASSSRDRIDYGYTF	TGTGCCAGCAGCTCCCGGGACAGGATCGATTATGGCTACACCTTC
TRBJ1-1	-	-	TRBV29-1	CSVRRVGTEAFF	TGCAGCGTTAGGAGGGTTGGCACTGAAGCTTTCTTT
TRBJ2-1	many	-	TRBV24-1	CATARVVGVWNEQFF	TGTGCCACCGCCCGGGTTGTGGGAGTATGGAATGAGCAGTTCTTC
TRBJ2-3	-	TRBD2	TRBV5-1	CASSFVAGGRDTQYF	TGCGCCAGCAGCTTCGTAGCGGGGGGCCGGGATACGCAGTATTTT
TRBJ2-3	few	TRBD2	TRBV5-1	CASSYPPGGQGDTQYF	TGCGCCAGCAGCTACCCACCGGGGGGGCAGGGAGATACGCAGTATTTT
TRBJ2-1	few	-	TRBV10-2	CASSNGDLTLRNEQFF	TGCGCCAGCAGTAACGGAGATTTGACTCTTCGCAATGAGCAGTTCTTC
TRBJ2-1	-	TRBD2	TRBV20-1	CSARAGGSRNEQFF	TGCAGTGCTAGGGCCGGCGGGAGCAGGAATGAGCAGTTCTTC
TRBJ1-2	few	TRBD1	TRBV7-2	CASSWGDRADGYTF	TGTGCCAGCAGCTGGGGGGACAGGGCAGACGGCTACACCTTC
TRBJ2-2	few	-	TRBV15	CATGGLNTGELFF	TGTGCCACCGGGGGGCTGAACACCGGGGAGCTGTTTTTT
TRBJ2-3	-	TRBD1	TRBV5-1	CASSLTGGSDTQYF	TGCGCCAGCAGCCTGACAGGGGGCTCTGATACGCAGTATTTT
TRBJ2-5	once	TRBD2	TRBV11-2	CASSQTSGKETQYF	TGTGCCAGCAGCCAGACTAGCGGGAAAGAGACCCAGTACTTC
TRBJ1-1	many	-	TRBV12-3/TRBV12-4	CASRPDHMAAFF	TGTGCCAGCAGACCCGACCACATGGCAGCTTTCTTT
TRBJ1-5	few	-	TRBV20-1	CSAWDHSNQPQHF	TGCAGTGCTTGGGACCATAGCAATCAGCCCCAGCATTTT
TRBJ2-7	-	TRBD2	TRBV14	CASSQATSGLQF	TGTGCCAGCAGCCAAGCGACTAGCGGGCTCCAATTC
TRBJ2-3	few	-	TRBV21-1	CASSNLGDTQYF	TGTGCCAGCAGCAACCTCGGGGATACGCAGTATTTT
TRBJ1-4	few	-	TRBV11-2	CASSYRQNEKLFF	TGTGCCAGCAGCTACAGGCAAAATGAAAAACTGTTTTTT
TRBJ2-3	-	-	TRBV7-3	CASSLKGQGIGTDTQYF	TGTGCCAGCAGCTTAAAAGGGCAGGGCATCGGCACAGATACGCAGTATTTT